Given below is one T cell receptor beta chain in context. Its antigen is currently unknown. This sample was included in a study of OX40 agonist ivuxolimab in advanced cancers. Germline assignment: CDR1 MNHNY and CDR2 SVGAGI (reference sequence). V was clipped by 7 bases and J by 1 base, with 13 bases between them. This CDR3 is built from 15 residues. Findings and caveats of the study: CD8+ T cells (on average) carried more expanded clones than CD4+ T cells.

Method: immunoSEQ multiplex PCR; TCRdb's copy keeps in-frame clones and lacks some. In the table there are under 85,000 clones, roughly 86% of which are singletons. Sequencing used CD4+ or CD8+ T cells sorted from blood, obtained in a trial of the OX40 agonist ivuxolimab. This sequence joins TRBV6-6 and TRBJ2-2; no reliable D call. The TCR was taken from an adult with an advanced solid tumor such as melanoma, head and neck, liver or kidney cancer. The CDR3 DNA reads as TGTGCCAGCAATCTACCGGGCCGGAACACCGGGGAGCTGTTTTTT. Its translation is CASNLPGRNTGELFF.